This T cell receptor beta chain was recovered during a study of T cell responses to AZD1222 COVID-19 vaccine. Study-level points and caveats: Only a handful of AZD1222 recipients were seropositive at baseline.

Clones were read by immunoSEQ multiplex PCR, and TCRdb kept only the in-frame ones, dropping some. The sample includes approximately 110,000 clones, approximately 88% of them seen just once. CDR3 length: 17 amino acids. In germline, CDR1 is LNHNV, CDR2 YYDKDF (reference sequence). V was trimmed by 0 bases and J by 2 bases, leaving 14 bases between them. On this clone itself: No antigen is known for it.

The chain uses TRBV15 and TRBJ2-1; the D is unclear. The specimen was peripheral blood, collected 28 days after the second AZD1222 dose. The receptor was isolated from an adult who received the AZD1222 COVID-19 vaccine. The CDR3 DNA is TGTGCCACCAGCAGAGATCTCCCCCCAGTCCCCTACAATGAGCAGTTCTTC. Its protein product is CATSRDLPPVPYNEQFF.